Listed below are T cell receptor beta chains from one sample, sequenced in a study of blood T cell repertoires in COVID-19. Sequencing used immunoSEQ multiplex PCR; TCRdb keeps in-frame clones, though not all of them. The sample contains a few hundred thousand clones, around 83% of which appear only once. Sequencing was carried out using peripheral blood. These receptors originate from a man aged 30 to 39 who had recovered from COVID-19. The CDR3 runs from the conserved cysteine through the conserved F or W. Each record gives: D gene, V gene, clone size, J gene, CDR3 protein, CDR3 DNA. A D gene is named only where the DNA matches it firmly. Clone size, where shown, is once, few, many, or a class for clones that have expanded.

>NA|TRBV11-2|NA|TRBJ1-1
CASSGRDTAEAFF
TGTGCCAGCAGCGGCAGGGATACCGCTGAAGCTTTCTTT
>NA|TRBV13|NA|TRBJ1-6
CASSIGQANSPLHF
TGTGCCAGCAGCATCGGACAAGCTAATTCACCCCTCCACTTT
>NA|TRBV4-1|NA|TRBJ1-2
CASSQDTRDTLLSHGYTF
TGCGCCAGCAGCCAAGATACACGGGACACCCTACTTTCCCATGGCTACACCTTC
>NA|TRBV25-1|NA|TRBJ1-2
CASSGSRGGYTF
TGTGCCAGCAGTGGGTCGAGAGGTGGCTACACCTTC
>TRBD1|TRBV5-4|NA|TRBJ1-2
CASSLGQGAEYGYTF
TGTGCCAGCAGCTTGGGACAGGGGGCCGAATATGGCTACACCTTC
>NA|TRBV3-1/TRBV3-2|NA|TRBJ1-1
CASSQGAGRTEAFF
TGTGCCAGCAGCCAAGGGGCAGGGAGGACTGAAGCTTTCTTT
>TRBD2|TRBV5-8|NA|TRBJ2-1
CASSLFSGGAGEQFF
TGTGCCAGCAGCTTGTTTAGCGGGGGGGCTGGTGAGCAGTTCTTC
>NA|TRBV9|NA|TRBJ2-1
CASSVATIAFNEQFF
TGTGCCAGCAGCGTAGCTACGATAGCATTTAATGAGCAGTTCTTC
>NA|TRBV29-1|NA|TRBJ2-5
CSVDGGAGVEETQYF
TGCAGCGTTGACGGGGGTGCCGGGGTAGAGGAGACCCAGTACTTC
>TRBD1|TRBV3-1/TRBV3-2|NA|TRBJ2-6
CASSQWTGGAGANVLTF
TGTGCCAGCAGCCAATGGACAGGGGGCGCTGGGGCCAACGTCCTGACTTTC
>NA|TRBV12-3/TRBV12-4|NA|TRBJ1-5
CASSFGGEEPQHF
TGTGCCAGCAGTTTCGGCGGGGAAGAGCCCCAGCATTTT
>NA|TRBV5-1|NA|TRBJ2-5
CASSLVDTYQETQYF
TGCGCCAGCAGCTTGGTTGACACCTACCAAGAGACCCAGTACTTC
>TRBD2|TRBV7-9|NA|TRBJ2-1
CASSPGTRGYNEQFF
TGTGCCAGCAGCCCCGGGACTAGGGGCTACAATGAGCAGTTCTTC
>NA|TRBV21-1|NA|TRBJ1-1
CASSEKGDRVRMNTEAFF
TGTGCCAGCAGCGAAAAGGGGGACAGGGTAAGGATGAACACTGAAGCTTTCTTT
>TRBD2|TRBV19|once|TRBJ2-2
CASPSGGGHTGELFF
TGTGCCAGTCCTAGCGGGGGGGGGCACACCGGGGAGCTGTTTTTT
>NA|TRBV5-5|once|TRBJ2-7
CASSTNPTASYEQYF
TGTGCCAGCAGCACAAACCCGACAGCCTCCTACGAGCAGTACTTC
>NA|TRBV15|once|TRBJ1-2
CATSRDPGRLGAGYTF
TGTGCCACCAGCAGAGATCCCGGTCGTCTAGGCGCCGGCTACACCTTC
>NA|TRBV9|NA|TRBJ2-2
CASSVRNTGELFF
TGTGCCAGCAGCGTACGGAACACCGGGGAGCTGTTTTTT